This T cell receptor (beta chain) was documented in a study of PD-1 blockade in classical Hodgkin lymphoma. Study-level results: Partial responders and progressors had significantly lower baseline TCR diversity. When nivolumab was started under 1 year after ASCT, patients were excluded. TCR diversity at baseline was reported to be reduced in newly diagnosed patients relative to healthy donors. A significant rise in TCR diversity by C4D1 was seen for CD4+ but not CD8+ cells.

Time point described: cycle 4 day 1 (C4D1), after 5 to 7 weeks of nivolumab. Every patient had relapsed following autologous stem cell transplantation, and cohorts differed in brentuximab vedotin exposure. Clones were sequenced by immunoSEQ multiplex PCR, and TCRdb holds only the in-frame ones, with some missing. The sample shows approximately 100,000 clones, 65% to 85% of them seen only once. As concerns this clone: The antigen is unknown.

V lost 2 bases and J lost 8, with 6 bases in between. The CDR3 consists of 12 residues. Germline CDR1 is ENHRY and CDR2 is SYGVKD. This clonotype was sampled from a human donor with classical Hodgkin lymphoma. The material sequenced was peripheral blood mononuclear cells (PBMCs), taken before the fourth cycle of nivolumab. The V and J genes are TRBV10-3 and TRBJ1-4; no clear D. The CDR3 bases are TGTGCCATCAGTGAGGAACGGGAAAAACTGTTTTTT. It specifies CAISEEREKLFF.